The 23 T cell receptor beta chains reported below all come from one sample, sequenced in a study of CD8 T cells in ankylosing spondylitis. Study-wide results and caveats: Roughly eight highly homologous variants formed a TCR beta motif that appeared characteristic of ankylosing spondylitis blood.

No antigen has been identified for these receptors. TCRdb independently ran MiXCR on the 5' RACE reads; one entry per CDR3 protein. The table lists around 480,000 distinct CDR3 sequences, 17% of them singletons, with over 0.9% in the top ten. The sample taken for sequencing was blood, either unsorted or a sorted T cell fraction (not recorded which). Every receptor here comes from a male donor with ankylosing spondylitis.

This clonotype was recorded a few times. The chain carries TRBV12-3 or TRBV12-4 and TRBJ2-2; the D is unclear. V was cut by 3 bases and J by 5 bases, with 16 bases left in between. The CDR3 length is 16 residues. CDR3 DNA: TGTGCCAGCAGTTTCTCCCCCGTGCTCAGGACCGGGGAGCTGTTTTTT. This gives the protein CASSFSPVLRTGELFF.

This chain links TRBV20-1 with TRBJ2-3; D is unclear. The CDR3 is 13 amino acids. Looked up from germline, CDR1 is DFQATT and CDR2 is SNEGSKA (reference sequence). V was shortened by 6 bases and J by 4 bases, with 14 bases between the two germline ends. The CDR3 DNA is TGCAGTGCAACGGCGTTGGGTGCAGATACGCAGTATTTT. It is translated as CSATALGADTQYF.

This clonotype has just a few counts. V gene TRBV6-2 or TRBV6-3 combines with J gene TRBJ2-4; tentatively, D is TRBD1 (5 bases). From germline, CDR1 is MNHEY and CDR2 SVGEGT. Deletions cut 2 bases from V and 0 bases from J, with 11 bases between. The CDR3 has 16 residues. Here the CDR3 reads CASSYPDRIAKNIQYF. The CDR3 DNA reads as TGTGCCAGCAGTTACCCAGACAGAATAGCCAAAAACATTCAGTACTTC.

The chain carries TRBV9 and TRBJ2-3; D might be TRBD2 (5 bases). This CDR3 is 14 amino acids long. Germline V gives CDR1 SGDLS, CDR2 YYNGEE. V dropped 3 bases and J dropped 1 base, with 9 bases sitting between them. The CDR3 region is CASSGTVRTDTQYF. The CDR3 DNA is TGTGCCAGCAGCGGGACTGTCCGCACAGATACGCAGTATTTT.

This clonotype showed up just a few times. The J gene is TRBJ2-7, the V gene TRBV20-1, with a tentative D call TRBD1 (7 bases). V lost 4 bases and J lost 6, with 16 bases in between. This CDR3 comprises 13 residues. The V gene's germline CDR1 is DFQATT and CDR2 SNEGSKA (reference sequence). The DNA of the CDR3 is TGCAGTGCTACGGAGGGGGCCCGGCCCGAGCAGTACTTC. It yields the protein CSATEGARPEQYF.

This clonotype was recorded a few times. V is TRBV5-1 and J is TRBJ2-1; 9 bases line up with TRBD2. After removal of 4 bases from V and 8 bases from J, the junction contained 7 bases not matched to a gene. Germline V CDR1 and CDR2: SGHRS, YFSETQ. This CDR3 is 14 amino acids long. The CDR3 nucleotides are TGCGCCAGCAGCCCCGAGCGGGGGGCGCATGAGCAGTTCTTC. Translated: CASSPERGAHEQFF. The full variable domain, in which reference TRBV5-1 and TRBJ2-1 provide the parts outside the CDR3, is KAGVTQTPRYLIKTRGQQVTLSCSPISGHRSVSWYQQTPGQGLQFLFEYFSETQRNKGNFPGRFSGRQFSNSRSEMNVSTLELGDSALYLCASSPERGAHEQFFGPGTRLTVL.

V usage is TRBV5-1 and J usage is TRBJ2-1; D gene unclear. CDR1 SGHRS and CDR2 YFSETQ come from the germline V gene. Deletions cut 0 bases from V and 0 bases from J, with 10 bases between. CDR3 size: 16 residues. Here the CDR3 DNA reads TGCGCCAGCAGCTTGGCCGAAGGAAGCTCCTACAATGAGCAGTTCTTC. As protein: CASSLAEGSSYNEQFF.

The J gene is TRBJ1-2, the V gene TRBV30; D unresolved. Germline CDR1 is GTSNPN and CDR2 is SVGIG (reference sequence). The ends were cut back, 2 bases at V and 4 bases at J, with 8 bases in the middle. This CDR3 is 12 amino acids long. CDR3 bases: TGTGCCTGGAGTCTACTCATCTATGGCTACACCTTC. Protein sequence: CAWSLLIYGYTF.

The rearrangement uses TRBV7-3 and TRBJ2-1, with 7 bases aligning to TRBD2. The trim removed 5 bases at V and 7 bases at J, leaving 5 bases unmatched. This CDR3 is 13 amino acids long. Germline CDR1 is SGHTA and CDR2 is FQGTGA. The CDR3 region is CASSPGGGNEQFF. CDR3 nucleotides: TGTGCCAGCAGCCCCGGGGGAGGGAATGAGCAGTTCTTC.

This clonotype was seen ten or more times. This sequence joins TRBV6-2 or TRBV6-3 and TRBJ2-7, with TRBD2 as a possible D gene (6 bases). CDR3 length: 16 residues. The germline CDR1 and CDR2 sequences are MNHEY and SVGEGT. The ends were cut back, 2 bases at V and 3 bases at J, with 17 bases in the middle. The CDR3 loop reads CASSYEKVGLRYEQYF. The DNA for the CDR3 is TGTGCCAGCAGTTACGAAAAGGTGGGACTTCGCTACGAGCAGTACTTC.

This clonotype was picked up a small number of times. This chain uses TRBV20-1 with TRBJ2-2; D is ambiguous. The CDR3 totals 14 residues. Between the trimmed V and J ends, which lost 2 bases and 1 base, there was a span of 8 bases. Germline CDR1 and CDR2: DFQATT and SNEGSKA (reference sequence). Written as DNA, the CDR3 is TGCAGTGCTAGACCCCTCGGGAACACCGGGGAGCTGTTTTTT. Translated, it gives CSARPLGNTGELFF.

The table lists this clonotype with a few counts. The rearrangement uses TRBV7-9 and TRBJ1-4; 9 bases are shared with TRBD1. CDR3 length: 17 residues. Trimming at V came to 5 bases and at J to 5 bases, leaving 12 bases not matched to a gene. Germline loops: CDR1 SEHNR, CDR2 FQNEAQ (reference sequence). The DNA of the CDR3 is TGTGCCAGCAGCCTGCGGACAGGGGACGGGATAAATGAAAAACTGTTTTTT. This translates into CASSLRTGDGINEKLFF.

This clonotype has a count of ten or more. For the CDR3, the DNA is TGTGCCAGCAGTTTGAGCGGGAGCTCCTACAATGAGCAGTTCTTC. This gives the protein CASSLSGSSYNEQFF. The chain recombines TRBV12-3 or TRBV12-4 with TRBJ2-1; TRBD2 matches 8 bases. There are 15 residues in the CDR3. V shed 3 bases and J 0 bases; nucleotides not matched to a gene: 1.

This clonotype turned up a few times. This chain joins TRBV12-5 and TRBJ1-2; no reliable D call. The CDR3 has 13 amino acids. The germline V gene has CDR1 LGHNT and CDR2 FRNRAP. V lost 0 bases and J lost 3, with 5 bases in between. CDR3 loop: CASGLVGDYGYTF. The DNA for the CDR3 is TGTGCTAGTGGTTTGGTGGGAGACTATGGCTACACCTTC.

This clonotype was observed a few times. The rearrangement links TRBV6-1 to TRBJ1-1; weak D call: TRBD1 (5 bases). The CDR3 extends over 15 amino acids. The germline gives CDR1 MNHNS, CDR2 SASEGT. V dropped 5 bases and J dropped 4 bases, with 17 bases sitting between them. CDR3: CASSTGTAGRTEAFF. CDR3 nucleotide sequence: TGTGCCAGCAGTACGGGCACGGCGGGGCGCACTGAAGCTTTCTTT.

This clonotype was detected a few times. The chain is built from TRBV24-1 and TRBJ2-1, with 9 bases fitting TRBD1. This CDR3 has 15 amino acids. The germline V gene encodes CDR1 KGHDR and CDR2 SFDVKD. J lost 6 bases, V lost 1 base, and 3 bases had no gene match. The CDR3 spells CATSDFGTGINEQFF. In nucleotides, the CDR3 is TGTGCCACCAGTGATTTTGGGACAGGGATCAATGAGCAGTTCTTC.

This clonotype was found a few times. The CDR3 DNA reads as TGCGCCAGCAGGCCCGACACTTATGGCTACACCTTC. Protein sequence: CASRPDTYGYTF. The chain links TRBV5-1 to TRBJ1-2; D call uncertain. The length of the CDR3 is 12 residues. Deletions cut 5 bases from V and 5 bases from J, with 10 bases between. Germline V CDR1 and CDR2: SGHRS, YFSETQ.

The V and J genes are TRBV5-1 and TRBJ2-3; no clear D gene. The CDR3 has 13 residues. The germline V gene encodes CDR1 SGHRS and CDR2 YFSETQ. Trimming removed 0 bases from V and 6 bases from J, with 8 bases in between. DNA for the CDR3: TGCGCCAGCAGCTTGGCAGCGATGGATACGCAGTATTTT. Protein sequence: CASSLAAMDTQYF.

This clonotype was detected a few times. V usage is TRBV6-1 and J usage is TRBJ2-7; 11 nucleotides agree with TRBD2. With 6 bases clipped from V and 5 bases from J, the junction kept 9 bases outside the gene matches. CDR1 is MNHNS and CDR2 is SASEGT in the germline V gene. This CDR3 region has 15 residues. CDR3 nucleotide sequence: TGTGCCAGCAGACGCACACTAGCGGGAGAACACGAGCAGTACTTC. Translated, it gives CASRRTLAGEHEQYF.

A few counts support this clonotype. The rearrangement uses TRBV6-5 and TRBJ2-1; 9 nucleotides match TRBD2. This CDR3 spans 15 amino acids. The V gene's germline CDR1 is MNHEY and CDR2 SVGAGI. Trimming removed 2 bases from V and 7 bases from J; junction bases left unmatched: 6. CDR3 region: CASSYIGGRANEQFF. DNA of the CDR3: TGTGCCAGCAGTTACATTGGCGGGAGGGCAAATGAGCAGTTCTTC.

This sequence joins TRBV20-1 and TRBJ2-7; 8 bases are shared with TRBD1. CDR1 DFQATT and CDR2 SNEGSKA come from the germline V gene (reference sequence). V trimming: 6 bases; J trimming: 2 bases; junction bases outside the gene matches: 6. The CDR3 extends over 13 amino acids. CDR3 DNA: TGCAGTGCACTGGGACAGGTTGCCTACGAGCAGTACTTC. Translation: CSALGQVAYEQYF.

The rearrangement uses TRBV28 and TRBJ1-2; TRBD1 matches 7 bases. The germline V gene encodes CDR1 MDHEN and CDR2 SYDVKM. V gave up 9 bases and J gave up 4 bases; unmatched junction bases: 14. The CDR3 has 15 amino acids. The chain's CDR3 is CASTRGQPLLYGYTF. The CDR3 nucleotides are TGTGCCAGTACCCGGGGACAGCCCCTCCTCTATGGCTACACCTTC.

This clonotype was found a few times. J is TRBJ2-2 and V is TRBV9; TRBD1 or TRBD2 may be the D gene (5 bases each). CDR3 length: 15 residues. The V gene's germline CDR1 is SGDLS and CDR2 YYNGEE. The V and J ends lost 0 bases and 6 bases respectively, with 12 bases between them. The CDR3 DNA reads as TGTGCCAGCAGCGTAGCGGGACGAAACCCCGGGGAGCTGTTTTTT. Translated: CASSVAGRNPGELFF.